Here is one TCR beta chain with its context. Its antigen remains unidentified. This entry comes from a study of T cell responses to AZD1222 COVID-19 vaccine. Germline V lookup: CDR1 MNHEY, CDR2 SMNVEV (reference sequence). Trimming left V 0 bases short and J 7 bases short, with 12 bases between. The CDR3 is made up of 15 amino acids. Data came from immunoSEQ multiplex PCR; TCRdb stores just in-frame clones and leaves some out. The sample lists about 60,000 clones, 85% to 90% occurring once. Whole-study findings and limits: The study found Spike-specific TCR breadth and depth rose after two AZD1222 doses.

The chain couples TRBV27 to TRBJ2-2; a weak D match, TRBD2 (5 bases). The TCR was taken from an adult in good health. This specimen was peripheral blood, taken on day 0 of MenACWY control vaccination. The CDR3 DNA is TGTGCCAGCAGTTTATCGAATCGGGGTAACGGGGAGCTGTTTTTT. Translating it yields CASSLSNRGNGELFF.